This is a list of T cell receptor beta chains from one sample in a study of graft-versus-host responses after intestinal transplantation. What these receptors recognize is not known. Libraries were prepared by immunoSEQ multiplex PCR; TCRdb keeps only in-frame clonotypes and omits some of them. The table includes roughly 100,000 clones, about nine tenths detected once. The input for sequencing was unstimulated CD8+ T cells sorted from spleen or lymph node cells, taken before transplant. These receptors originate from a human donor who was the organ donor for an intestinal transplant. The CDR3 runs from the conserved cysteine through the conserved F or W. Fields, in order: V gene, D gene, J gene, clone size, CDR3 protein, CDR3 DNA. A D gene is named only where the DNA matches it firmly. A clone size is listed for some rows: how often the clone was seen (once, few, many), or a class if it is expanded.

TRBV29-1	.	TRBJ2-7	.	CSVGAPRQYF	TGCAGCGTTGGGGCACCCAGGCAGTACTTC
TRBV19	TRBD1	TRBJ2-7	.	CAVERDRVCYEQYF	TGTGCCGTAGAACGGGACAGGGTTTGCTACGAGCAGTACTTC
TRBV7-9	TRBD2	TRBJ2-3	.	CASSLAGGRFPSTDTQYF	TGTGCCAGCAGCTTAGCGGGCGGGAGGTTCCCCAGCACAGATACGCAGTATTTT
TRBV12-5	TRBD1	TRBJ1-2	.	CASGSNLDRDYGYTF	TGTGCTAGTGGTTCGAATTTGGACAGGGACTATGGCTACACCTTC
TRBV2	.	TRBJ1-1	.	CASRHVRGPFEAFF	TGTGCCAGCAGGCACGTCAGAGGGCCGTTTGAAGCTTTCTTT
TRBV5-1	.	TRBJ2-1	.	CASSLGLDLNEQFF	TGCGCCAGCAGCTTGGGACTAGATTTGAATGAGCAGTTCTTC
TRBV13	TRBD2	TRBJ2-7	.	CASSFGTSGNYEQYF	TGTGCCAGCAGCTTCGGGACTAGCGGCAACTACGAGCAGTACTTC
TRBV12-5	TRBD1	TRBJ1-2	.	CASGFGTASFTSNGYTF	TGTGCTAGTGGTTTCGGGACAGCATCATTTACTAGTAATGGCTACACCTTC
TRBV30	TRBD1	TRBJ2-7	.	CAWKGQGEEQYF	TGTGCCTGGAAGGGACAGGGGGAAGAGCAGTACTTC
TRBV9	.	TRBJ1-2	once	CASTRGSYGYTF	TGTGCCAGCACGAGGGGGAGCTATGGCTACACCTTC
TRBV6-1	TRBD1	TRBJ1-6	.	CASSDFYTGAPASVNSPLHF	TGTGCCAGCAGTGATTTCTATACAGGGGCGCCCGCATCCGTCAATTCACCCCTCCACTTT
TRBV19	.	TRBJ2-1	.	CASSRGGPTNNEQFF	TGTGCCAGTAGCCGCGGAGGGCCTACGAACAATGAGCAGTTCTTC
TRBV4-1	.	TRBJ1-2	.	CASSQDPGVVDLYYGYTF	TGCGCCAGCAGCCAAGATCCGGGAGTGGTGGATTTGTACTATGGCTACACCTTC
TRBV5-6	TRBD1	TRBJ2-7	few	CASSLTGGYEQYF	TGTGCCAGCAGCTTGACAGGGGGCTACGAGCAGTACTTC
TRBV4-1	TRBD1	TRBJ2-7	.	CASSPDRDHYEQYF	TGCGCCAGCAGCCCTGACAGGGACCACTACGAGCAGTACTTC
TRBV7-8	TRBD1	TRBJ2-7	.	CASSPTGQGPYEQYF	TGTGCCAGCAGCCCAACGGGACAGGGACCCTACGAGCAGTACTTC
TRBV4-1	.	TRBJ2-7	.	CASSQEDRHSYEQYF	TGCGCCAGCAGCCAAGAAGACAGGCATTCCTACGAGCAGTACTTC
TRBV13	TRBD2	TRBJ2-7	.	CASSGGVGGLYEQYF	TGTGCCAGCAGCGGGGGGGTCGGGGGGTTATACGAGCAGTACTTC
TRBV19	.	TRBJ2-7	.	CASSRSLGGRSYEQYF	TGTGCCAGTAGTCGGTCTCTCGGGGGTCGCTCCTACGAGCAGTACTTC
TRBV7-7	TRBD2	TRBJ2-1	.	CASSHSGRAYEQFF	TGTGCTAGCAGCCATAGCGGGAGGGCCTATGAGCAGTTCTTC
TRBV6-1	.	TRBJ2-1	few	CASSEETSFHEQFF	TGTGCCAGCAGTGAGGAAACTAGTTTCCATGAGCAGTTCTTC
TRBV6-6	.	TRBJ2-5	.	CASSYSSAETQYF	TGTGCCAGCAGTTACTCGAGTGCAGAGACCCAGTACTTC
TRBV5-4	.	TRBJ2-2	.	CASSPPVTGELFF	TGTGCCAGCAGCCCCCCGGTGACCGGGGAGCTGTTTTTT
TRBV19	.	TRBJ1-2	.	CASSIDGNYGYTF	TGTGCCAGTAGTATAGACGGTAACTATGGCTACACCTTC
TRBV27	TRBD2	TRBJ2-7	.	CASSWDGRYNEQYF	TGTGCCAGCAGTTGGGACGGGAGGTACAACGAGCAGTACTTC
TRBV4-1	.	TRBJ2-5	.	CASSSRLGLPETQYF	TGCGCCAGCAGCTCGCGCCTGGGACTTCCGGAGACCCAGTACTTC
TRBV27	TRBD2	TRBJ2-7	.	CASSLSLAGVSYEQYF	TGTGCCAGCAGTTTATCCTTAGCGGGAGTATCCTACGAGCAGTACTTC
TRBV11-3	TRBD1	TRBJ2-3	once	CASSTRDRLAGTQYF	TGTGCCAGCAGCACCCGGGACAGGCTGGCGGGGACGCAGTATTTT
TRBV19	TRBD2	TRBJ2-3	.	CASSIAASGAYTQYF	TGTGCCAGTAGTATAGCCGCTAGCGGGGCATATACGCAGTATTTT
TRBV20-1	.	TRBJ2-1	.	CSAYPNEQFF	TGCAGTGCCTACCCAAATGAGCAGTTCTTC
TRBV19	TRBD1	TRBJ1-6	.	CASSADRRGNSPLHF	TGTGCCAGTAGTGCGGACAGGCGGGGTAATTCACCCCTCCACTTT
TRBV28	TRBD1	TRBJ1-4	.	CAKKQGAGEKLFF	TGTGCCAAGAAACAGGGGGCAGGTGAAAAACTGTTTTTT
TRBV10-3	.	TRBJ2-1	.	CAISESAVGNEQFF	TGTGCCATCAGTGAGTCGGCCGTTGGCAATGAGCAGTTCTTC
TRBV11-2	.	TRBJ2-5	.	CASTLTAETQYF	TGTGCCAGCACCCTAACTGCGGAGACCCAGTACTTC
TRBV4-1	.	TRBJ1-2	.	CASSQGVTVPGYGYTF	TGCGCCAGCAGCCAAGGCGTCACCGTCCCTGGCTATGGCTACACCTTC
TRBV28	.	TRBJ1-1	.	CASSSTIDTEAFF	TGTGCCAGCAGTTCCACTATAGACACTGAAGCTTTCTTT
TRBV29-1	TRBD1	TRBJ2-1	.	CSVWGTGWNEQFF	TGCAGCGTTTGGGGGACAGGGTGGAATGAGCAGTTCTTC
TRBV5-4	.	TRBJ2-3	.	CASSSGDTQYF	TGTGCCAGCAGCTCAGGAGATACGCAGTATTTT
TRBV19	TRBD1	TRBJ2-7	.	CASSMDGTGDTYEQYF	TGTGCCAGTAGTATGGATGGGACAGGAGACACCTACGAGCAGTACTTC
TRBV30	TRBD2	TRBJ2-2	.	CAWSLGLRDAGELFF	TGTGCCTGGAGTTTGGGACTAAGGGACGCCGGGGAGCTGTTTTTT
TRBV25-1	.	TRBJ2-1	.	CASSDGIYSDTPYNEQFF	TGTGCCAGCAGTGACGGAATCTACTCCGACACACCTTACAATGAGCAGTTCTTC
TRBV19	TRBD2	TRBJ2-7	.	CASSIDWTRFYEQYF	TGTGCCAGTAGTATAGATTGGACTAGGTTTTACGAGCAGTACTTC
TRBV2	.	TRBJ2-7	.	CASSGSPRAYEQYF	TGTGCCAGCAGTGGGTCGCCCCGGGCCTACGAGCAGTACTTC
TRBV15	TRBD2	TRBJ2-1	.	CATSREGGRFIYNEQFF	TGTGCCACCAGCAGAGAGGGCGGGAGATTCATCTACAATGAGCAGTTCTTC
TRBV18	.	TRBJ2-7	.	CASSPPTNMAHEQYF	TGTGCCAGCTCACCACCTACAAATATGGCTCACGAGCAGTACTTC
TRBV2	TRBD1	TRBJ1-1	.	CATLRTGGMNTEAFF	TGTGCCACCCTCAGGACAGGGGGTATGAACACTGAAGCTTTCTTT
TRBV5-8	TRBD1	TRBJ1-5	.	CASSLRRQGNQPQHF	TGTGCCAGCAGCTTACGTCGACAGGGGAATCAGCCCCAGCATTTT
TRBV7-6	.	TRBJ2-2	.	CASSLGGVITGELFF	TGTGCCAGCAGCTTAGGCGGGGTTATCACCGGGGAGCTGTTTTTT
TRBV6-1	.	TRBJ2-7	once	CASSETAYEQYF	TGTGCCAGCAGTGAAACAGCCTACGAGCAGTACTTC
TRBV7-2	.	TRBJ2-3	.	CASSSFAEGADTQYF	TGTGCCAGCAGCTCGTTTGCTGAAGGGGCAGATACGCAGTATTTT
TRBV28	.	TRBJ2-1	.	CASSFSNSARFSFNEQFF	TGTGCCAGCAGTTTTAGCAATTCGGCTAGATTCTCCTTCAATGAGCAGTTCTTC
TRBV7-3	TRBD1	TRBJ1-1	.	CASSLGGTGSEAFF	TGTGCCAGCAGCTTGGGGGGGACAGGGAGTGAAGCTTTCTTT
TRBV2	TRBD2	TRBJ2-7	.	CASSAPLAGYYEQYF	TGTGCCAGCAGTGCTCCCCTAGCGGGGTACTACGAGCAGTACTTC
TRBV5-1	TRBD2	TRBJ2-1	.	CASGRLAGGPASEQFF	TGCGCCAGCGGCCGGTTAGCGGGGGGCCCCGCGTCTGAGCAGTTCTTC